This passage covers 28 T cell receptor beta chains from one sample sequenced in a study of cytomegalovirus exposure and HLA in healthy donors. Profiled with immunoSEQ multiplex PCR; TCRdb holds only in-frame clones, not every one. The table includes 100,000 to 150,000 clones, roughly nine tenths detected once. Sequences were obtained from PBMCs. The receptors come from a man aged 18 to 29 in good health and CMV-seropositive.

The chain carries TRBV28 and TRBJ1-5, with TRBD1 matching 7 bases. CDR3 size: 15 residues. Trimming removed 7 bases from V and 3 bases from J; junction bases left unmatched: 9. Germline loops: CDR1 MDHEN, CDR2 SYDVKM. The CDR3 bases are TGTGCCAGCACTATGGTGGGACAGAACAATCAGCCCCAGCATTTT. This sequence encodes CASTMVGQNNQPQHF.

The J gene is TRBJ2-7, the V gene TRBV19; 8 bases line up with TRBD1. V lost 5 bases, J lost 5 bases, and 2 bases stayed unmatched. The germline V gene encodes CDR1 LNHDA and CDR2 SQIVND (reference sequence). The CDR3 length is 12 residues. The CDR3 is CASSPQGDEQYF. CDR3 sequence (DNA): TGTGCCAGTAGTCCACAGGGGGACGAGCAGTACTTC.

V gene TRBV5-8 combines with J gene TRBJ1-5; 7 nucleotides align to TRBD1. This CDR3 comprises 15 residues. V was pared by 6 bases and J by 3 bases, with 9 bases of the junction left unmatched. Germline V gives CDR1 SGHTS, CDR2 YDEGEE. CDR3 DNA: TGTGCCAGCAACCTTTGGACAGGCCACAATCAGCCCCAGCATTTT. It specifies CASNLWTGHNQPQHF.

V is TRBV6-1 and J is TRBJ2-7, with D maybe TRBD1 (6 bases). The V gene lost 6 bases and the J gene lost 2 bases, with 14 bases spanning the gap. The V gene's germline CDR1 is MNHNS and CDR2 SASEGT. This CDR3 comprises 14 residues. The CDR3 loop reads CASRAQGSAYEQYF. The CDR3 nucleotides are TGTGCCAGCAGAGCACAGGGAAGTGCCTACGAGCAGTACTTC.

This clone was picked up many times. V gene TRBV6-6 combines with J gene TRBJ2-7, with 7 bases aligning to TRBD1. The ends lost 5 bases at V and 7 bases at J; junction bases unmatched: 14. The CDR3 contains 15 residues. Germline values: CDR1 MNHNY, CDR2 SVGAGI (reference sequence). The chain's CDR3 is CASSPFMDRPLEQYF. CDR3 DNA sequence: TGTGCCAGCAGTCCCTTCATGGACAGGCCGCTGGAGCAGTACTTC.

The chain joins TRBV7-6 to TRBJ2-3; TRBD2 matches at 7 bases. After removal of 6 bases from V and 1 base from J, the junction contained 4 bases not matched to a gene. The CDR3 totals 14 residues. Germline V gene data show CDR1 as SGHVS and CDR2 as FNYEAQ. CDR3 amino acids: CASRLALGTDTQYF. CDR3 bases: TGTGCCAGCAGACTAGCGTTGGGCACAGATACGCAGTATTTT.

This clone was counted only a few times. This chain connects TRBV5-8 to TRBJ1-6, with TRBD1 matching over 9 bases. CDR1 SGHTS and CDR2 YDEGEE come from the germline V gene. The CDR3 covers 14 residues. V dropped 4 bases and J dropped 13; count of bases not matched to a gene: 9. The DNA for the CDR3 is TGTGCCAGCAGCCACCGGGACAGGGCCGTTCCCCTCCACTTT. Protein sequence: CASSHRDRAVPLHF.

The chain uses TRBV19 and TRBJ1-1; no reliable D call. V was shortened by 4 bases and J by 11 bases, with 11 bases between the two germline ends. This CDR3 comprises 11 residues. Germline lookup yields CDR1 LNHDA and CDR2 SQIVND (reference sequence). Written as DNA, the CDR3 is TGTGCCAGTAGTAGCGGTTTGAACGCTTTCTTT. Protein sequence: CASSSGLNAFF.

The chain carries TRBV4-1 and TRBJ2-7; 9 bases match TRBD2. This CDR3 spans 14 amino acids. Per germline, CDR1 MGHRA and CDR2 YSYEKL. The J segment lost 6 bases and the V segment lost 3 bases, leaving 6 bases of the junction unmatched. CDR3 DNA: TGCGCCAGCAGCCAGGTGCGGGGGGGGCGCGAGCAGTACTTC. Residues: CASSQVRGGREQYF.

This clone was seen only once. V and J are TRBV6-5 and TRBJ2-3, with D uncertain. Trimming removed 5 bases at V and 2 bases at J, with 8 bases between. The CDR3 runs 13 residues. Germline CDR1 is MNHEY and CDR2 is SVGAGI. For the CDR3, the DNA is TGTGCCAGCAGTAAGATACTCACAGATACGCAGTATTTT. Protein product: CASSKILTDTQYF.

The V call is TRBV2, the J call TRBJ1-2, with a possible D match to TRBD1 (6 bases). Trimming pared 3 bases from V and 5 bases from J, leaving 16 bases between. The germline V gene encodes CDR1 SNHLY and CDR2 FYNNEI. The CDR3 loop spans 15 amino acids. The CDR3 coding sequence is TGTGCCAGCAGTGAGGAGCGGACAGCTCAATATGGCTACACCTTC. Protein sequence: CASSEERTAQYGYTF.

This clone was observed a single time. CDR3 protein: CASSKREPVYEQYF. The CDR3 DNA reads as TGTGCCAGCAGTAAAAGAGAGCCGGTCTACGAGCAGTACTTC. This chain uses TRBV14 with TRBJ2-7; D is undetermined. The V end was cut by 6 bases, the J end by 3 bases, with 15 bases between. This CDR3 spans 14 amino acids. The germline V gene encodes CDR1 SGHDN and CDR2 FVKESK. Combining the CDR3 with reference TRBV14 and TRBJ2-7 gives the whole variable domain EAGVTQFPSHSVIEKGQTVTLRCDPISGHDNLYWYRRVMGKEIKFLLHFVKESKQDESGMPNNRFLAERTGGTYSTLKVQPAELEDSGVYFCASSKREPVYEQYFGPGTRLTVT.

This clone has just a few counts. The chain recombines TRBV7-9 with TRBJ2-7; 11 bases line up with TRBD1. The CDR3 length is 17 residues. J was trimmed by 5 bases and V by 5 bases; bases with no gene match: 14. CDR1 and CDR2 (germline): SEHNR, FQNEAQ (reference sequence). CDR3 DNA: TGTGCCAGCAGCCTCACACGATGGACAGGGGGCATCGACGAGCAGTACTTC. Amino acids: CASSLTRWTGGIDEQYF. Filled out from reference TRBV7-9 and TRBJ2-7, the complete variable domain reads DTGVSQNPRHKITKRGQNVTFRCDPISEHNRLYWYRQTLGQGPEFLTYFQNEAQLEKSRLLSDRFSAERPKGSFSTLEIQRTEQGDSAMYLCASSLTRWTGGIDEQYFGPGTRLTVT.

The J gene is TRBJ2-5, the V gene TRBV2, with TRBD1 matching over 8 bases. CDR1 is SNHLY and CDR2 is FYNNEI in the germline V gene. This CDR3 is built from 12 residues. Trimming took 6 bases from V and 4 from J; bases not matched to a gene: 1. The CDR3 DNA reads TGTGCCAGCAGGCAGGGGGCAGAGACCCAGTACTTC. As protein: CASRQGAETQYF.

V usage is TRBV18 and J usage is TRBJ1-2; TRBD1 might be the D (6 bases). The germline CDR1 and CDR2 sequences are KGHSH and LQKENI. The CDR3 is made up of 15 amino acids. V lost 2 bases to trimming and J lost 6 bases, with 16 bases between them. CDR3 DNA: TGTGCCAGCTCACCAGGGGGGGCTTCATGGGATGGCTACACCTTC. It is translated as CASSPGGASWDGYTF.

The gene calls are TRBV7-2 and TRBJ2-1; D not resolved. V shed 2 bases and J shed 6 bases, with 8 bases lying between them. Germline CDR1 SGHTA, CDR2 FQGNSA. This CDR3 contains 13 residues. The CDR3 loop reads CASSLTPSNEQFF. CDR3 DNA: TGTGCCAGCAGCTTAACTCCTAGCAATGAGCAGTTCTTC.

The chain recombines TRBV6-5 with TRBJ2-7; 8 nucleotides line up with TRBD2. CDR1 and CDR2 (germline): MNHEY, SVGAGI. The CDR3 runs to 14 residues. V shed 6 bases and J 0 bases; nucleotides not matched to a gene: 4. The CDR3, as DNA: TGTGCCAGCAGCCCCGGGACTAGCTCCTACGAGCAGTACTTC. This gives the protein CASSPGTSSYEQYF.

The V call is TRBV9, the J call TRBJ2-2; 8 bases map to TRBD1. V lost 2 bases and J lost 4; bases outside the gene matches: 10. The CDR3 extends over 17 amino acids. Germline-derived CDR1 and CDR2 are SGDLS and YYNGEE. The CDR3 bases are TGTGCCAGCAGCGTTAACACAGGGGGAGAGCGCACCGGGGAGCTGTTTTTT. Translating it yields CASSVNTGGERTGELFF.

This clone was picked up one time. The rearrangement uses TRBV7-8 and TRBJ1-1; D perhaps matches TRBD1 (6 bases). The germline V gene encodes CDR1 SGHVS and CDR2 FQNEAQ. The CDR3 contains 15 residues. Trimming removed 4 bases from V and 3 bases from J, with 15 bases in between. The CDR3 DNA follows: TGTGCCAGCAGCTCTAGCGGGGGCTGGGACACTGAAGCTTTCTTT. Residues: CASSSSGGWDTEAFF.

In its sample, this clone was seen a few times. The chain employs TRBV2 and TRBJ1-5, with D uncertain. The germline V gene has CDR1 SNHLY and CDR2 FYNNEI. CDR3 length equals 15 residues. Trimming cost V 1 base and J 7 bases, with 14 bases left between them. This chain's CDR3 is CASSEGLRGRQPQHF. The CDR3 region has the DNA TGTGCCAGCAGTGAAGGATTGCGGGGTAGGCAGCCCCAGCATTTT.

The CDR3 DNA reads as TGTGCCAGCAGCTTGGGCAGGATAGTCGAGCAGTACTTC. As protein: CASSLGRIVEQYF. V is TRBV5-6 and J is TRBJ2-7; D is uncertain. Trimming shortened V by 0 bases and J by 6 bases, and 10 bases separated the two germline ends. Germline values: CDR1 SGHDT, CDR2 YYEEEE. The CDR3 has 13 amino acids.

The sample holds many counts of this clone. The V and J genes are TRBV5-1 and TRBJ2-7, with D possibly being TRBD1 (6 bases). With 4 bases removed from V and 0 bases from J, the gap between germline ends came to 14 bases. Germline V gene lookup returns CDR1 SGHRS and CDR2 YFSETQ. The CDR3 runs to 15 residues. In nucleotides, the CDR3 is TGCGCCAGCAGCCGACAGGCTACGCTCTCCTACGAGCAGTACTTC. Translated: CASSRQATLSYEQYF.

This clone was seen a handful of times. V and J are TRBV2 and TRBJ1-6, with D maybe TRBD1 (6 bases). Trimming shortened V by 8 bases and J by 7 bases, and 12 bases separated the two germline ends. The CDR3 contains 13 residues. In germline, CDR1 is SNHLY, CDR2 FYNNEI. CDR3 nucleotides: TGTGCCAGCGACAACAGGGAAAATTCACCCCTCCACTTT. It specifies CASDNRENSPLHF.

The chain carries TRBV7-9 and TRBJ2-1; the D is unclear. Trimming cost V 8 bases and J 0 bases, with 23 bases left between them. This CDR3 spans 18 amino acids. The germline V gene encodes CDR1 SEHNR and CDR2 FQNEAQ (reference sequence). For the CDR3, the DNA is TGTGCCAGCCAACCCCCTATATTGCGCGGAAGCTCCTACAATGAGCAGTTCTTC. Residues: CASQPPILRGSSYNEQFF.

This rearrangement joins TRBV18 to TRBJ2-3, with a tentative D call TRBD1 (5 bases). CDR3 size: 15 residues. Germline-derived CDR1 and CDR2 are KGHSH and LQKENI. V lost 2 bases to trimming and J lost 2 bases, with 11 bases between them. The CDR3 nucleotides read TGTGCCAGCTCACCAATCCCAGGGAACACAGATACGCAGTATTTT. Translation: CASSPIPGNTDTQYF.

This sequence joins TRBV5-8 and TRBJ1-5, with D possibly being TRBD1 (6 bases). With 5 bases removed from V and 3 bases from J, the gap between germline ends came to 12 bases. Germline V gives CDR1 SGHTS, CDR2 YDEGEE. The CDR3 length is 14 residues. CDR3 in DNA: TGTGCCAGCAGTCATACAGGGATCAATCAGCCCCAGCATTTT. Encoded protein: CASSHTGINQPQHF.

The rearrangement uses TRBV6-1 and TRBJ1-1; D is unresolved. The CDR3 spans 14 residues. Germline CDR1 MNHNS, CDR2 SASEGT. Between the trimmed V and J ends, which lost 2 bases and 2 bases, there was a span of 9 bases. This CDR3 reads CASSESDTNTEAFF. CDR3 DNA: TGTGCCAGCAGTGAATCCGATACTAACACTGAAGCTTTCTTT.

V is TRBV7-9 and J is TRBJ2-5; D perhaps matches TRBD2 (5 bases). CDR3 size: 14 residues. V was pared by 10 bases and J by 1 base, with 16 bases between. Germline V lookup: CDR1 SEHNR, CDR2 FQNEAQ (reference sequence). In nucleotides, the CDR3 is TGTGCCATTACGACTAAGGGAGCCCAAGAGACCCAGTACTTC. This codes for CAITTKGAQETQYF.